The rows below give T cell receptor beta chains drawn from one sample of a study of CD8+CD57+ T cells in acquired aplastic anemia. TCRdb re-analysed the reads in MiXCR, keeping a single row per CDR3 protein. The sample lists 200,000 or so distinct CDR3 sequences, 64% occurring once. The sequencing sample was made of sorted CD4+, CD8+, or CD8+CD57+ T cells (not recorded which) from PBMCs. These receptors originate from a human donor with severe aplastic anemia or a healthy control (not recorded which). CDR3s include the opening cysteine and the closing phenylalanine or tryptophan. D genes are given only for firm matches. Clone sizes are given selectively: once, few, many, or a class where the clone is expanded.

V gene	J gene	clone size	D gene	CDR3 DNA	CDR3 protein
TRBV12-3/TRBV12-4	TRBJ2-1	many	TRBD2	TGTGCCAGCAGTTTGAGTCTAGCGGGGAACAATGAGCAGTTCTTC	CASSLSLAGNNEQFF
TRBV7-9	TRBJ2-3	NA	NA	TGTGCCAGCAGTCCCTATCGCGGGGGCCCTGAGCAGTATTTT	CASSPYRGGPEQYF
TRBV7-8	TRBJ1-2	few	NA	TGTGCCAGCACTACGACAACTGGCTACACCTTC	CASTTTTGYTF
TRBV12-3/TRBV12-4	TRBJ1-1	NA	TRBD1	TGTGCCAGCAGCCCCGGACAGGCGAACACTGAAGCTTTCTTT	CASSPGQANTEAFF
TRBV6-1	TRBJ1-4	NA	NA	TGTGCCAGCAGTGCCAGGGGATCGGGGGAAAAACTGCTTTTT	CASSARGSGEKLLF
TRBV5-6	TRBJ1-2	medium-sized	NA	TGTGCCAGCAGCTTGGGCACTAACTATGGCTACACCTTC	CASSLGTNYGYTF
TRBV12-5	TRBJ2-7	many	TRBD1	TGTGCTAGTGGTCCCGGGACAGGGGCTTATGAGCAGTACTTC	CASGPGTGAYEQYF
TRBV29-1	TRBJ2-2	few	NA	TGCAGCGTTGCAGGGTGGGTCGATACCGGGGAGCTGTTTTTT	CSVAGWVDTGELFF
TRBV7-8	TRBJ1-1	NA	NA	TGTGCCAGCAGCCCCCGGGAAACGACTGAAGCTTTCTTT	CASSPRETTEAFF
TRBV10-3	TRBJ2-7	NA	NA	TGTGCCATCAGTGAGTCGGCAGGGGATTCCTACGAGCAGTACTTC	CAISESAGDSYEQYF
TRBV29-1	TRBJ1-2	NA	TRBD1	TGCAGCGTCGTAACAGGGGGCTCTTTGTTTGGCTACACCTTC	CSVVTGGSLFGYTF
TRBV25-1	TRBJ2-2	once	NA	TGTGCCAGCAGTCCGGTAGTTGGAAGGGGCGGGGCCGGGGAGCTGTTTTTT	CASSPVVGRGGAGELFF
TRBV5-6	TRBJ1-5	many	NA	TGTGCCAGCAGACCTCAGCCCCAGCATTTT	CASRPQPQHF
TRBV29-1	TRBJ2-1	NA	NA	TGCAGCGTTGACAGAGTTAGCGGAGCGTACAATGAGCAGTTCTTC	CSVDRVSGAYNEQFF
TRBV7-9	TRBJ2-7	NA	TRBD2	TGTGCCAGCAGCCAGGGACTAGCGGGAGGGGAGCAGTACTTC	CASSQGLAGGEQYF
TRBV4-3	TRBJ2-7	many	TRBD1	TGCGCCAGCAGCCTGTCGACAGGGGTCTCCTACGAGCAGTACTTC	CASSLSTGVSYEQYF
TRBV29-1	TRBJ1-1	NA	NA	TGCAGCGTTAGACCGGGCCCTCAGGACGCTGAAGCTTTCTTT	CSVRPGPQDAEAFF
TRBV7-9	TRBJ1-2	NA	NA	TGTGCCAGCAGTATTCTAGGGGCTAACTATGGCTACACCTTC	CASSILGANYGYTF
TRBV12-3/TRBV12-4	TRBJ1-4	NA	NA	TGTGCCAGCAGTTTCGCGGGAGAAAAACTGTTTTTT	CASSFAGEKLFF
TRBV20-1	TRBJ2-7	NA	TRBD1	TGCAGTGCTAGACACCCGGGACAGTCCTACGAGCAGTACTTC	CSARHPGQSYEQYF
TRBV9	TRBJ2-6	NA	NA	TGTGCCAGCAGGACCGGGGGTATTGGGGCCAACGTCCTGACTTTC	CASRTGGIGANVLTF
TRBV7-2	TRBJ1-5	NA	NA	TGTGCCAGCAGCCGAAGATGGGCCGGAGCCAATCAGCCCCAGCATTTT	CASSRRWAGANQPQHF
TRBV5-1	TRBJ1-6	NA	NA	TGTGCCAGCAGCGTAGCTTTGGACCATAATTCACCCCTCCACTTT	CASSVALDHNSPLHF
TRBV19	TRBJ1-4	NA	NA	TGTGCCAGTAGGGTCTCTGCAACTAATGAAAAACTGTTTTTT	CASRVSATNEKLFF
TRBV20-1	TRBJ1-5	NA	NA	TGCAGTGCTAGTGGGGGTGGACGCCAAAATAGCAATCAGCCCCAGCATTTT	CSASGGGRQNSNQPQHF
TRBV2	TRBJ1-2	NA	NA	TGTGCCAGCAGTGAAGTCAGACAGGAACTCGGCTACACCTTC	CASSEVRQELGYTF
TRBV10-3	TRBJ1-2	NA	NA	TGTGCCATCAGTGAACGTTCGCGTGGCTACACCTTC	CAISERSRGYTF
TRBV5-6	TRBJ2-1	NA	NA	TGTGCCAGCAGCGGTCCCTTAGGGCAGTTCTTC	CASSGPLGQFF
TRBV30	TRBJ2-6	NA	TRBD1	TGTGCCTGGAGGGACAGGGCTATCAACTCTGGGGCCAACGTCCTGACTTTC	CAWRDRAINSGANVLTF
TRBV10-2	TRBJ1-5	NA	TRBD1	TGCGCCAGCAGGGAACAGGGGAATCAGCCCCAGCATTTT	CASREQGNQPQHF
TRBV7-8	TRBJ2-2	few	TRBD2	TGTGCCAGCAGCGGGCTAGCGGGCACCGGGGAGCTGTTTTTT	CASSGLAGTGELFF
TRBV9	TRBJ1-1	NA	TRBD1	TGTGCCAGCAGCATCTCGACAGGGATGACTGAAGCTTTCTTT	CASSISTGMTEAFF
TRBV28	TRBJ1-1	NA	TRBD1	TGTGCCAGCAGTTTAGGGCAGGGGGGGTTGAACACTGAAGCTTTCTTT	CASSLGQGGLNTEAFF
TRBV15	TRBJ2-5	NA	TRBD2	TGTGCCACCCGGACTAGCGGTATAACGGCCCAGTACTTC	CATRTSGITAQYF
TRBV7-9	TRBJ2-5	few	NA	TGTGCCAGCCAACCACGGATTGTAGCGACCCAGTACTTC	CASQPRIVATQYF
TRBV2	TRBJ1-1	NA	TRBD1	TGTGCCAGCTTCCCGACAGGGCTGAACACTGAAGCTTTCTTT	CASFPTGLNTEAFF
TRBV19	TRBJ1-5	NA	NA	TGTGCCAGTAGTTCGACGGCGAGCAATCAGCCCCAGCATTTT	CASSSTASNQPQHF
TRBV9	TRBJ2-3	NA	NA	TGTGCCAGCAGCCAAACGGGGGATACGCAGTATTTT	CASSQTGDTQYF
TRBV2	TRBJ2-7	NA	TRBD1	TGTGCCAGCAGTGAAGCACCACGGGACAGGGCTCGGGACGAGCAGTACTTC	CASSEAPRDRARDEQYF
TRBV19	TRBJ1-5	many	NA	TGTGCCAGTAGTATAGTACCCTATAGCAATCAGCCCCAGCATTTT	CASSIVPYSNQPQHF
TRBV2	TRBJ2-1	NA	TRBD1	TGTGCCAGCAGTGAGGGACAGGGCAAATACAATGAGCAGTTCTTC	CASSEGQGKYNEQFF
TRBV7-2	TRBJ2-3	few	NA	TGTGCCAGCAGCTTAGCAGTGGGCCTAGCTAGGGATACGCAGTATTTT	CASSLAVGLARDTQYF
TRBV24-1	TRBJ2-5	NA	NA	TGTGCCACCAGTGGTCAACTAGGACAAGAGACCCAGTACTTC	CATSGQLGQETQYF
TRBV9	TRBJ2-6	NA	NA	TGTGCCAGCAGCGTATGGGGTAGCTCTGGGGCCAACGTCCTGACTTTC	CASSVWGSSGANVLTF
TRBV24-1	TRBJ2-2	NA	TRBD1	TGTGCCACCAGTGATTATGGACAGGGGGTAGGGGAGCTGTTTTTT	CATSDYGQGVGELFF
TRBV20-1	TRBJ2-7	NA	NA	TGCAGTGCTAGAGGGACAGCAGACGACTACGAGCAGTACTTC	CSARGTADDYEQYF
TRBV2	TRBJ1-4	NA	NA	TGTGCCAGCAGTGATGGGGCAGGTGTGAATGAAAAACTGTTTTTT	CASSDGAGVNEKLFF
TRBV7-9	TRBJ2-2	NA	TRBD1	TGTGCCAGCAGCTTGGGACAGTTAATAAACACCGGGGAGCTGTTTTTT	CASSLGQLINTGELFF